The subject of this entry is one T cell receptor (beta chain). What it binds is not known. The test was conducted at deep level. Source study methods: ImmunoSEQ output held junction-only sequences without quality scores, so filtering differed. TCRdb's copy holds only in-frame clones and misses some; the assay was immunoSEQ multiplex PCR. V, J and clone size derive from that table, while D and trimming were established from the DNA sequence. The sample has 530,000 or so clones, almost 80% seen once. Trimming removed 6 bases at V and 2 bases at J, with 17 bases between. The CDR3 contains 15 residues. Germline CDR1 SQVTM, CDR2 ANQGSEA. This sample is drawn from a study of shared clonotypes between healthy human individuals. Study observations and caveats: Clonotype sharing levels among donors were expected to vary with sequencing depth. It was only blood that was sampled, and tissue repertoires likely differ.

This receptor was obtained from a woman between 40 and 50 years old in good health. Some clones in this sample may be carry-over from other donors' samples. The chain is built from TRBV29-1 and TRBJ1-5; D unclear. What was sequenced was PBMCs. The CDR3 loop is CSVTRESRGNQPQHF. The DNA for the CDR3 is TGCAGCGTCACAAGGGAGTCTCGTGGCAATCAGCCCCAGCATTTT.